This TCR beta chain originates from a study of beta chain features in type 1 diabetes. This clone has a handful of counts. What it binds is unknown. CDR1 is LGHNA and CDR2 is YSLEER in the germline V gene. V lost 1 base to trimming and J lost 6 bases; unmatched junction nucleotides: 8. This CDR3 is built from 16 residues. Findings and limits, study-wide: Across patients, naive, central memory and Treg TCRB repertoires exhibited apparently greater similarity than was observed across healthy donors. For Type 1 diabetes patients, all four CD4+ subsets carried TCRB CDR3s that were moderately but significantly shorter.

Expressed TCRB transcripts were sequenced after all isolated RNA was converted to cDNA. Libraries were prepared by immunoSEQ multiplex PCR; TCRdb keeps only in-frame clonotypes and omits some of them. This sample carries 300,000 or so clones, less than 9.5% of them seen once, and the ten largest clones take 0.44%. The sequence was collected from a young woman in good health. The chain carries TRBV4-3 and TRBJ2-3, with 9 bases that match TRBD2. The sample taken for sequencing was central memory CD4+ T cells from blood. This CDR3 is CASSQGSSGMADTQYF. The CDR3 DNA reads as TGCGCCAGCAGCCAAGGGTCTAGCGGGATGGCGGATACGCAGTATTTT.